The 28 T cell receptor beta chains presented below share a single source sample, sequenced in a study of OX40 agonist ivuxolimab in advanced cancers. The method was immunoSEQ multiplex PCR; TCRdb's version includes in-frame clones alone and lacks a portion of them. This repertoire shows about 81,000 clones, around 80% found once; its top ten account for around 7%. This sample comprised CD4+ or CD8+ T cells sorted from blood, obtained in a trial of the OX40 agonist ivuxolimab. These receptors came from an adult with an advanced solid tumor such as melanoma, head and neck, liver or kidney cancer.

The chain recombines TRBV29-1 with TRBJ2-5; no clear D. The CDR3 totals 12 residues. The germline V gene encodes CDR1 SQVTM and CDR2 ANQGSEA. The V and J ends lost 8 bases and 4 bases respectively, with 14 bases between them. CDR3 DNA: TGCAGCTCCGCAAAAGTGGGAGAGACCCAGTACTTC. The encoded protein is CSSAKVGETQYF. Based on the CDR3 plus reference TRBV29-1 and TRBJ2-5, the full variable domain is SAVISQKPSRDICQRGTSLTIQCQVDSQVTMMFWYRQQPGQSLTLIATANQGSEATYESGFVIDKFPISRPNLTFSTLTVSNMSPEDSSIYLCSSAKVGETQYFGPGTRLLVL.

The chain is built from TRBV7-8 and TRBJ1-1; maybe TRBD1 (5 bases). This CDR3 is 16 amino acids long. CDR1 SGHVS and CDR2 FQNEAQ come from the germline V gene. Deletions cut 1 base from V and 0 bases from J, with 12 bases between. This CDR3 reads CASSLEARGVNTEAFF. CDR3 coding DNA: TGTGCCAGCAGCTTAGAAGCGCGAGGGGTGAACACTGAAGCTTTCTTT.

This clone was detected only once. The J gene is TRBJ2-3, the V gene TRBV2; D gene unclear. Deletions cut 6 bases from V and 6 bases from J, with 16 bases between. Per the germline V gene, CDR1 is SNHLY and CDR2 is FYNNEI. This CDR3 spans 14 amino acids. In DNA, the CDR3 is TGTGCCAGCAGGGGCTTCTCGCTTTCGGATACGCAGTATTTT. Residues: CASRGFSLSDTQYF.

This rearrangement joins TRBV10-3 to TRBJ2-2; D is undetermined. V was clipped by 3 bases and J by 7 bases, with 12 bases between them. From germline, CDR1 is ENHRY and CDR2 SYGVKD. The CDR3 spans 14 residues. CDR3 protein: CAISDGKGRGELFF. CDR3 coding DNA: TGTGCCATCAGTGATGGGAAAGGCCGCGGGGAGCTGTTTTTT.

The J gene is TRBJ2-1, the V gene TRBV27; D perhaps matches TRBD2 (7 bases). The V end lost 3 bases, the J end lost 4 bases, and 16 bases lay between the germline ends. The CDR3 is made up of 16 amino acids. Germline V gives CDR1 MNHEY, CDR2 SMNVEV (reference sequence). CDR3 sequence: CASSFRSGGRYNEQFF. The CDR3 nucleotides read TGTGCCAGCAGTTTCCGTTCCGGGGGGCGATACAATGAGCAGTTCTTC.

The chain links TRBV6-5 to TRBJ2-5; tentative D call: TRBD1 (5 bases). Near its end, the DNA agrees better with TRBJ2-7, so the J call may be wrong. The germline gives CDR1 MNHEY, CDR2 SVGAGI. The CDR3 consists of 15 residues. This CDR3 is CASSYDSGPYYEQYF. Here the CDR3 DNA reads TGTGCCAGCAGTTATGACAGTGGGCCCTACTACGAGCAGTACTTC.

CDR3 nucleotide sequence: TGTGCCAGCAGCTTGGCTGGGAGAAACACCATATATTTT. Translating it yields CASSLAGRNTIYF. The V and J genes are TRBV5-4 and TRBJ1-3; D not certain. This CDR3 is 13 amino acids long. From germline, CDR1 is SGHNT and CDR2 YYREEE (reference sequence). The V end lost 0 bases, the J end lost 5 bases, and 6 bases lay between the germline ends. Drawing the rest from reference TRBV5-4 and TRBJ1-3, the complete variable domain is ETGVTQSPTHLIKTRGQQVTLRCSSQSGHNTVSWYQQALGQGPQFIFQYYREEENGRGNFPPRFSGLQFPNYSSELNVNALELDDSALYLCASSLAGRNTIYFGEGSWLTVV.

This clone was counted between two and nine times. In DNA form, the CDR3 reads TGTGCCAGCAGTGAAGGACATCCAAGCTCTGGAAACACCATATATTTT. It is translated as CASSEGHPSSGNTIYF. The genes are TRBV6-1 and TRBJ1-3; D unclear. The CDR3 spans 16 residues. Germline CDR1 is MNHNS and CDR2 is SASEGT. V lost 1 base and J lost 0, with 10 bases in between.

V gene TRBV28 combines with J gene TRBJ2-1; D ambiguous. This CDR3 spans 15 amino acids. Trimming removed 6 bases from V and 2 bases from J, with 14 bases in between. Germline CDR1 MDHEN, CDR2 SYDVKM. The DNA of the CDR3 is TGTGCCAGCAGACCGACGGAAGGCCCCTACAATGAGCAGTTCTTC. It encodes CASRPTEGPYNEQFF.

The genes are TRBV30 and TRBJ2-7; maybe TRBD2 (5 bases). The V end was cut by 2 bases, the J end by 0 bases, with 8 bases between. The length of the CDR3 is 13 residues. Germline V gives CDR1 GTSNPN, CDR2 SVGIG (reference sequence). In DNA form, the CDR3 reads TGTGCCTGGAGTCCAACTAGCTCCTACGAGCAGTACTTC. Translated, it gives CAWSPTSSYEQYF. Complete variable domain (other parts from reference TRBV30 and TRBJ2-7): SQTIHQWPATLVQPVGSPLSLECTVEGTSNPNLYWYRQAAGRGLQLLFYSVGIGQISSEVPQNLSASRPQDRQFILSSKKLLLSDSGFYLCAWSPTSSYEQYFGPGTRLTVT.

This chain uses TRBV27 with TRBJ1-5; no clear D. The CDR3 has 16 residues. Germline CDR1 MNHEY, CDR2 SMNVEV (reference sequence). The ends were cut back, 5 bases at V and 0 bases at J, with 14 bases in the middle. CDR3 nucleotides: TGTGCCAGCAGTCCTAAGGCGGCCAGTAGCAATCAGCCCCAGCATTTT. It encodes CASSPKAASSNQPQHF.

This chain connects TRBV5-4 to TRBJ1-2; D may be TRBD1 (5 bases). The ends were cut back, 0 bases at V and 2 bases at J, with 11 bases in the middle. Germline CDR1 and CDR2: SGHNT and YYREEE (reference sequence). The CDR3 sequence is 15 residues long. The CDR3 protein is CASSLGDGPNYGYTF. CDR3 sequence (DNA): TGTGCCAGCAGCTTGGGGGACGGGCCAAACTATGGCTACACCTTC.

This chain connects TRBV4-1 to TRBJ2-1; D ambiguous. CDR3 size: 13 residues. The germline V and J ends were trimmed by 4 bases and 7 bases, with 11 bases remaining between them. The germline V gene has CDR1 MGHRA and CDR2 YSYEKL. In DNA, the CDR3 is TGCGCCAGCAGCCGAGAGAAACGTAATGAGCAGTTCTTC. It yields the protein CASSREKRNEQFF.

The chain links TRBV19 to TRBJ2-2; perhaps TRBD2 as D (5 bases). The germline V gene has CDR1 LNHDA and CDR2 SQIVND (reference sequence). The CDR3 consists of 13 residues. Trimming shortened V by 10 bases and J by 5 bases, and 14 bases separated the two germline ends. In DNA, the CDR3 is TGTGCCATGAGGGTTGGTAATACCGGGGAGCTGTTTTTT. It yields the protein CAMRVGNTGELFF.

CDR3 DNA: TGTGCCAGCAGCTCCCGAAGGGGAGGGCAAAGACACAATGAGCAGTTCTTC. Residues: CASSSRRGGQRHNEQFF. This chain uses TRBV11-2 with TRBJ2-1; 7 nucleotides line up with TRBD2. Germline-derived CDR1 and CDR2 are SGHAT and FQNNGV. Losses at the gene ends were 4 bases for V and 5 bases for J; bases not matched to a gene: 14. The CDR3 totals 17 residues. Filled out from reference TRBV11-2 and TRBJ2-1, the complete variable domain reads EAGVAQSPRYKIIEKRQSVAFWCNPISGHATLYWYQQILGQGPKLLIQFQNNGVVDDSQLPKDRFSAERLKGVDSTLKIQPAKLEDSAVYLCASSSRRGGQRHNEQFFGPGTRLTVL.

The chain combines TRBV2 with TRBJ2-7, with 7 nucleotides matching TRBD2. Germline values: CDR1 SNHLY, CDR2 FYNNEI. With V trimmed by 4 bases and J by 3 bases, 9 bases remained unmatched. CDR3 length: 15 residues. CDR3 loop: CASSGIHGRDYEQYF. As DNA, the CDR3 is TGTGCCAGCAGTGGGATACATGGGAGGGACTACGAGCAGTACTTC.

CDR3: CATSRDAGGTEKLFF. CDR3 sequence (DNA): TGTGCCACCAGCAGAGACGCAGGGGGCACTGAAAAACTGTTTTTT. The chain has TRBV15 and TRBJ1-4; 8 bases map to TRBD1. The V gene's germline CDR1 is LNHNV and CDR2 YYDKDF (reference sequence). After removal of 0 bases from V and 7 bases from J, the junction contained 4 bases not matched to a gene. CDR3 length: 15 amino acids.

The CDR3 DNA follows: TGTGCCAGCAGATCTCGACAGGGGGGGAACAATGAGCAGTTCTTC. Translated, it gives CASRSRQGGNNEQFF. V gene TRBV28 combines with J gene TRBJ2-1; 9 nucleotides match TRBD1. The CDR3 totals 15 residues. CDR1 and CDR2 (germline): MDHEN, SYDVKM. J lost 5 bases, V lost 6 bases, and 8 bases had no gene match.

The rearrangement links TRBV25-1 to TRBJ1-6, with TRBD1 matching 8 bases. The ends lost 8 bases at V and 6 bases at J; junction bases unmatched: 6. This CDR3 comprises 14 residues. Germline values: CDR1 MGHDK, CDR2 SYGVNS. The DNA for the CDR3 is TGTGCCAGCGGAAGAGGACAGGGTAATTCACCCCTCCACTTT. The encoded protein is CASGRGQGNSPLHF.

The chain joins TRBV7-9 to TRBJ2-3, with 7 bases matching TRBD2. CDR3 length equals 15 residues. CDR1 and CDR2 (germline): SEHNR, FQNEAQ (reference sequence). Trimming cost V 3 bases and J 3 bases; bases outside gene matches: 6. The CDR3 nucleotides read TGTGCCAGCAGCTTGGGAGGGTCGGGGACAGATACGCAGTATTTT. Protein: CASSLGGSGTDTQYF.

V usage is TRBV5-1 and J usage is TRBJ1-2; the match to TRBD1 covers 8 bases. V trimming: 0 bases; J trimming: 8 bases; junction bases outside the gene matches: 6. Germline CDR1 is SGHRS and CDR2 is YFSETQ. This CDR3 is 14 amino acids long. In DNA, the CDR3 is TGCGCCAGCAGCTTGGAGACAGGGGTCGAGGGCTACACCTTC. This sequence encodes CASSLETGVEGYTF.

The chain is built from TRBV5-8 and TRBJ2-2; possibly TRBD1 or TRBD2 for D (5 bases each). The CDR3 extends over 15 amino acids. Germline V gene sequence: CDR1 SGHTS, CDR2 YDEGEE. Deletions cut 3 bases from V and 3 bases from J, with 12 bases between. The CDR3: CASSWGTSHTGELFF. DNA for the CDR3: TGTGCCAGCAGCTGGGGGACCAGTCACACCGGGGAGCTGTTTTTT.

The CDR3 loop reads CASSQGQGRHSPLHF. The CDR3 DNA reads TGCGCCAGCAGCCAAGGACAGGGGCGTCATTCACCCCTCCACTTT. The chain joins TRBV4-3 to TRBJ1-6, with 8 bases that match TRBD1. CDR3 size: 15 residues. V shed 1 base, J shed 8 bases, and the junction held 4 bases outside the gene matches. The germline CDR1 and CDR2 sequences are LGHNA and YSLEER.

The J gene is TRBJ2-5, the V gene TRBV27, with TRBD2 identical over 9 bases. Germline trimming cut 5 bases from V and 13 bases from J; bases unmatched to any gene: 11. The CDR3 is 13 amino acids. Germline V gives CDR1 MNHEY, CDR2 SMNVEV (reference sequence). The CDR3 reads CASSLGGGRDPYF. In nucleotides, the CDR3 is TGTGCCAGCAGTCTCGGCGGCGGGAGGGATCCGTACTTC.

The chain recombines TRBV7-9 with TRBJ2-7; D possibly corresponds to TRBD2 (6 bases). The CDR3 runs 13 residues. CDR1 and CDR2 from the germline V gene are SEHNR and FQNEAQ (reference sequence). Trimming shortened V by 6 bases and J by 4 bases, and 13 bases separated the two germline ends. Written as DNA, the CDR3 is TGTGCCAGCAGTTTTAGGGACTCATACGAGCAGTACGTC. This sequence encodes CASSFRDSYEQYV.

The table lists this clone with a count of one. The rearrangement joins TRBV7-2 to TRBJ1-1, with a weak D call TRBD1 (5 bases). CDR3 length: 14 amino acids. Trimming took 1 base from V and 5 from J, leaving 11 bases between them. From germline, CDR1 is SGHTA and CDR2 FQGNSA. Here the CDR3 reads CASSLDRRGTEAFF. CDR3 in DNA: TGTGCCAGCAGCTTAGACAGGAGAGGGACTGAAGCTTTCTTT. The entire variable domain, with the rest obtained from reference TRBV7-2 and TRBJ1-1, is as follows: GAGVSQSPSNKVTEKGKDVELRCDPISGHTALYWYRQSLGQGLEFLIYFQGNSAPDKSGLPSDRFSAERTGGSVSTLTIQRTQQEDSAVYLCASSLDRRGTEAFFGQGTRLTVV.

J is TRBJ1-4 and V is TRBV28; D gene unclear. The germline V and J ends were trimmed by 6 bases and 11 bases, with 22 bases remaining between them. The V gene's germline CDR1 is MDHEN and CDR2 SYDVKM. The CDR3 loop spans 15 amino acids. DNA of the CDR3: TGTGCCAGCAGCGCCCAAGGGAACATGAAGAGGAAACTGTTTTTT. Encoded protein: CASSAQGNMKRKLFF.

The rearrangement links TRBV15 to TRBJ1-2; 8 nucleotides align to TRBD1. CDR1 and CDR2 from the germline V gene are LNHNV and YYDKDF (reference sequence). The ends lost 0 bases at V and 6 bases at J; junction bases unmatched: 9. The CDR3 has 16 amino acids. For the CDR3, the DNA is TGTGCCACCAGCAGAGATCTGACAGGGGCCCCCGATGGCTACACCTTC. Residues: CATSRDLTGAPDGYTF.